The rows below give T cell receptor beta chains drawn from one sample of a study of prognosis after radiotherapy for stage I lung cancer. TCRdb re-analysed the multiplex PCR reads in MiXCR, keeping a single row per CDR3 protein. This sample has roughly 18,000 distinct CDR3 sequences, with roughly 46% found just once. The sequencing used PBMCs, collected before or after stereotactic body radiation therapy (not recorded which). These receptors came from a donor over 45 with non-small cell lung cancer. Each CDR3 is given with its conserved first and last residue. D genes are given only for firm matches. Clone sizes are given selectively: once, few, many, or a class where the clone is expanded.

TRBJ2-1 TRBV7-8 many TRBD2 CASSLKREPTFNEQFF TGTGCCAGCAGCCTTAAGCGGGAACCTACCTTCAATGAGCAGTTCTTC
TRBJ2-1 TRBV4-1 few . CASSQVSGGSNEQFF TGCGCCAGCAGCCAAGTGTCTGGAGGAAGCAATGAGCAGTTCTTC
TRBJ2-5 TRBV6-1 many TRBD1 CASSGGTGPLVDQYF TGTGCCAGCAGTGGGGGGACAGGGCCATTGGTAGACCAGTACTTC
TRBJ1-2 TRBV7-2 many . CASSLGQLSYGYTF TGTGCCAGCAGCTTAGGACAGCTATCCTATGGCTACACCTTC
TRBJ2-6 TRBV30 many TRBD1 CAWSRGRTRSGANVLTF TGTGCCTGGAGTAGGGGGCGGACCCGCTCTGGGGCCAACGTCCTGACTTTC
TRBJ1-3 TRBV3-1 few . CASSQGSDSGNTIYF TGTGCCAGCAGCCAAGGGAGCGACTCTGGAAACACCATATATTTT
TRBJ1-1 TRBV5-1 many . CASSMPGYTEAFF TGCGCCAGCAGCATGCCGGGGTACACTGAAGCTTTCTTT
TRBJ2-1 TRBV6-4 once TRBD2 CASSGDAGGRNEQFF TGTGCCAGCAGTGGGGATGCGGGAGGCAGAAATGAGCAGTTCTTC
TRBJ2-7 TRBV2 . TRBD2 CASKFLVLAGGLVYEQYF TGTGCCAGCAAGTTTCTAGTGCTAGCGGGAGGGCTGGTCTACGAGCAGTACTTC
TRBJ2-1 TRBV29-1 many . CSVDWESYNEQFF TGCAGCGTTGACTGGGAATCCTACAATGAGCAGTTCTTC
TRBJ2-4 TRBV5-1 many TRBD1 CASSLARDSKNIQYF TGCGCCAGCAGCTTGGCGAGGGACAGTAAAAACATTCAGTACTTC
TRBJ1-1 TRBV29-1 many TRBD1 CSVSRGPEDTEAFF TGCAGCGTCAGCAGGGGGCCTGAAGACACTGAAGCTTTCTTT
TRBJ2-5 TRBV3-1 many TRBD2 CASSRSGSVETQYF TGTGCCAGCAGCCGTAGCGGGAGTGTAGAGACCCAGTACTTC
TRBJ2-1 TRBV12-3/TRBV12-4 few TRBD1 CASSTGTGVLISYNEQFF TGTGCCAGCAGTACCGGGACAGGGGTCCTTATTTCCTACAATGAGCAGTTCTTC
TRBJ2-3 TRBV18 many TRBD2 CASSPPSSGRTDTQYF TGTGCCAGCTCACCACCGTCTAGCGGGCGCACAGATACGCAGTATTTT
TRBJ2-1 TRBV7-9 . TRBD2 CASRGLAGDGEQFF TGTGCCAGCAGGGGGCTAGCGGGAGATGGTGAGCAGTTCTTC
TRBJ2-1 TRBV7-3 . TRBD2 CASNPDSGSTHEQFF TGTGCCAGCAACCCCGATAGCGGGAGTACCCATGAGCAGTTCTTC
TRBJ1-5 TRBV24-1 many . CATSRVGQPQHF TGTGCCACCAGCAGGGTTGGTCAGCCCCAGCATTTT
TRBJ1-2 TRBV6-2/TRBV6-3 . TRBD1 CASSDRGTLYGYTF TGTGCCAGCAGTGACAGGGGTACGCTATATGGCTACACCTTC
TRBJ1-3 TRBV6-2/TRBV6-3 medium-sized TRBD1 CASSYSTGGSLAGNTIYF TGTGCCAGCAGTTACTCGACAGGGGGAAGTTTGGCTGGAAACACCATATATTTT
TRBJ2-3 TRBV6-2/TRBV6-3 . . CASSHALGGTVFVDTQYF TGTGCCAGCAGTCATGCGCTGGGGGGGACAGTGTTTGTGGATACGCAGTATTTT
TRBJ2-5 TRBV2 . TRBD2 CASSQASGIETKYF TGTGCCAGTAGTCAAGCTAGCGGGATAGAGACCAAGTACTTC
TRBJ1-6 TRBV6-1 . . CASSGLGDSPLHF TGTGCCAGCAGCGGACTGGGGGATTCACCCCTCCACTTT
TRBJ1-6 TRBV6-5 . . CASIYLPGDNSPLHF TGTGCCAGCATTTACTTGCCAGGAGATAATTCACCCCTCCACTTT
TRBJ1-1 TRBV6-9 . TRBD1 CASSWPVQGISEAFF TGTGCCAGCAGTTGGCCAGTACAGGGGATAAGTGAAGCTTTCTTT
TRBJ2-1 TRBV20-1 . TRBD2 CSARAPGLAGGTNEQFF TGCAGTGCTAGAGCCCCCGGACTAGCGGGAGGTACCAATGAGCAGTTCTTC
TRBJ1-1 TRBV6-2/TRBV6-3 . . CASTREIRQPAEAFF TGTGCCAGCACCAGAGAAATACGACAGCCCGCTGAAGCTTTCTTT
TRBJ1-1 TRBV7-8 . TRBD1 CASSLDRGNTEAFF TGTGCCAGCAGCTTAGACAGGGGAAACACTGAAGCTTTCTTT
TRBJ1-5 TRBV5-8 many . CASSLTGPNQPQHF TGTGCCAGCAGCTTGACAGGACCCAATCAGCCCCAGCATTTT
TRBJ2-7 TRBV5-5 . . CASSFPGSYEQCF TGTGCCAGCAGCTTCCCAGGCTCCTACGAGCAGTGCTTC
TRBJ2-7 TRBV24-1 . . CATSGRADFPYEQYF TGTGCCACCAGTGGCAGGGCCGATTTCCCCTACGAGCAGTACTTC
TRBJ2-7 TRBV28 . . CAGSSARVDRDQYF TGTGCCGGCAGCAGCGCCAGGGTAGATCGGGATCAGTACTTC
TRBJ2-1 TRBV28 medium-sized . CASLQGGSNEQFF TGTGCCAGCCTCCAAGGGGGATCCAATGAGCAGTTCTTC
TRBJ1-1 TRBV11-2 . . CASSLAGVSYNTEAFF TGTGCCAGCAGCTTAGCGGGTGTATCTTACAACACTGAAGCTTTCTTT
TRBJ2-2 TRBV28 . . CASSIGTGELFF TGCGCCAGCAGTATTGGAACCGGGGAGCTGTTTTTT
TRBJ2-1 TRBV12-3/TRBV12-4 many . CTSSRRAGIYNGQLF TGTACCAGCAGCCGCCGGGCCGGAATTTACAATGGGCAGCTCTTC
TRBJ2-2 TRBV4-1 many . CASSQAGTVNTGELFF TGCGCCAGCAGCCAAGCCGGGACGGTGAACACCGGGGAGCTGTTTTTT
TRBJ2-6 TRBV20-1 many . CSARQGRGEAGANVLTF TGCAGTGCTAGGCAGGGCAGGGGAGAGGCTGGGGCCAACGTCCTGACTTTC
TRBJ2-1 TRBV7-2 . TRBD2 CVSSTSGANNEQFF TGTGTCAGCAGTACTAGCGGTGCGAACAATGAGCAGTTCTTC
TRBJ1-2 TRBV6-2/TRBV6-3 many . CASSYSQGDVGYTF TGTGCCAGCAGTTACTCACAGGGTGATGTGGGCTACACCTTC
TRBJ2-3 TRBV5-1 many . CASSLGGVSSTDTQYF TGCGCCAGCAGCTTGGGGGGGGTTTCTAGCACAGATACGCAGTATTTT
TRBJ2-1 TRBV12-3/TRBV12-4 . . CASSSTRGRVDYNEQFF TGTGCCAGCAGTTCCACCCGGGGCAGGGTTGACTACAATGAGCAGTTCTTC
TRBJ1-5 TRBV6-1 . . CASTEGRSNQPQHF TGTGCCAGCACGGAGGGACGGAGCAATCAGCCCCAGCATTTT